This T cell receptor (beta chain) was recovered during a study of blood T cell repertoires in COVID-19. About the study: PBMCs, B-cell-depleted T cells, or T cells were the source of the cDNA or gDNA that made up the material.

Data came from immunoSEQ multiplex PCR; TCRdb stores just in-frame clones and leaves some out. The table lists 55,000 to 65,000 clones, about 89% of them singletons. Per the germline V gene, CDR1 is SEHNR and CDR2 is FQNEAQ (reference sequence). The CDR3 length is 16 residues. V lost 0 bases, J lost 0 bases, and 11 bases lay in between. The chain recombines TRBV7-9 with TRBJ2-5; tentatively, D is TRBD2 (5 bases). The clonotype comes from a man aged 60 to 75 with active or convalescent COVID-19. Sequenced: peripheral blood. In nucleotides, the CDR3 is TGTGCCAGCAGCTTAGCCACCCTAGCCAACCAAGAGACCCAGTACTTC. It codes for CASSLATLANQETQYF.